These 8 T cell receptor beta chains came from one sample sequenced in a study of post-analysis software for immune sequencing data. Study outcomes and limitations: Compared with controls, patients had more of five TRBV segments, including TRBV5-6, TRBV5-1 and TRBV20-1.

Presence of unique molecular identifiers characterized the TCR beta cDNA libraries. TCRdb re-called the PCR reads with MiXCR, one entry per CDR3 protein. The sample has more than 450,000 distinct CDR3 sequences, roughly 34% seen once. Their antigens are not known. The sequenced sample was blood. Receptors originate from a girl aged 2-17 years with multiple sclerosis.

The chain is built from TRBV27 and TRBJ2-7; the D is unclear. CDR1 and CDR2 (germline): MNHEY, SMNVEV (reference sequence). The ends were cut back, 6 bases at V and 0 bases at J, with 9 bases in the middle. This CDR3 comprises 13 residues. The CDR3, as DNA: TGTGCCAGCAGGCCGCTGGCCTCCTACGAGCAGTACTTC. Residues: CASRPLASYEQYF.

Worth noting for this clonotype: Being one base from a much bigger clone, this may be a read error. The V gene is TRBV20-1, the J gene TRBJ2-5; unclear D gene. Germline assignment: CDR1 DFQATT and CDR2 SNEGSKA (reference sequence). V shed 6 bases and J shed 0 bases, with 17 bases lying between them. This CDR3 has 15 amino acids. The CDR3 nucleotides are TGCAGTGCCCCACCTAGTAGGCGGCACCAAGAGACCCAGTACTTC. As protein: CSAPPSRRHQETQYF.

Turning to this clonotype: One junction end disagrees with the germline gene, perhaps due to a read error. The V and J genes are TRBV7-9 and TRBJ2-1; D possibly corresponds to TRBD2 (6 bases). Germline V gives CDR1 SEHNR, CDR2 FQNEAQ (reference sequence). The CDR3 extends over 15 amino acids. Written as DNA, the CDR3 is TGTGCCAGCAGTTATACCGGGACTCACTACAATGAGCACTTCTTC. Its translation: CASSYTGTHYNEHFF.

J is TRBJ2-3 and V is TRBV25-1; 9 nucleotides line up with TRBD1. The length of the CDR3 is 15 residues. With 5 bases clipped from V and 4 bases from J, the junction kept 7 bases outside the gene matches. Per germline, CDR1 MGHDK and CDR2 SYGVNS. CDR3 protein: CASSYITGGADTQYF. The DNA of the CDR3 is TGTGCCAGCAGTTATATAACAGGGGGCGCAGATACGCAGTATTTT.

This clonotype was observed many times. This rearrangement joins TRBV13 to TRBJ2-5; TRBD1 aligns across 10 bases. J was trimmed by 5 bases and V by 5 bases; bases with no gene match: 5. The length of the CDR3 is 14 residues. In germline, CDR1 is PRHDT, CDR2 FYEKMQ (reference sequence). The CDR3 loop reads CASSGQGVKETQYF. Here the CDR3 DNA reads TGTGCCAGCAGCGGACAGGGGGTAAAGGAGACCCAGTACTTC. Full variable domain (remainder filled in from reference TRBV13 and TRBJ2-5): AAGVIQSPRHLIKEKRETATLKCYPIPRHDTVYWYQQGPGQDPQFLISFYEKMQSDKGSIPDRFSAQQFSDYHSELNMSSLELGDSALYFCASSGQGVKETQYFGPGTRLLVL.

The gene calls are TRBV29-1 and TRBJ1-1, with TRBD1 identical over 7 bases. The CDR3 extends over 17 amino acids. V lost 5 bases, J lost 2 bases, and 17 bases stayed unmatched. CDR1 is SQVTM and CDR2 is ANQGSEA in the germline V gene. The CDR3 here is CSVLVSTGVWGNTEAFF. CDR3 DNA sequence: TGCAGCGTTTTGGTCTCAACAGGGGTTTGGGGTAACACTGAAGCTTTCTTT.

This clonotype was counted only a few times. The chain couples TRBV6-5 to TRBJ2-5; 8 nucleotides agree with TRBD2. Germline assignment: CDR1 MNHEY and CDR2 SVGAGI. Trimming removed 5 bases from V and 4 bases from J; junction bases left unmatched: 3. The CDR3 totals 13 residues. CDR3 nucleotide sequence: TGTGCCAGCAGTACGGGGGGGCCAGAGACCCAGTACTTC. Translation gives CASSTGGPETQYF.

In this sample, this clonotype turned up a few times. The gene calls are TRBV9 and TRBJ2-3, with D unresolved. V lost 4 bases, J lost 2 bases, and 14 bases lay in between. This CDR3 comprises 15 residues. Germline assignment: CDR1 SGDLS and CDR2 YYNGEE. Here the CDR3 DNA reads TGTGCCAGCAGCCTCATCTTAGGTCCCACAGATACGCAGTATTTT. It specifies CASSLILGPTDTQYF.